This T cell receptor beta chain was sequenced during a study of cytomegalovirus exposure and HLA in healthy donors. A multiplex PCR was run with 60 Vbeta primers and 13 Jbeta primers. In the study's own analysis: Unique TCR beta chains numbered roughly 83 million in a later analysis, with about 11 million shared. Only in-frame clones appear in the TCRdb table, and some are missing; sequencing was by immunoSEQ multiplex PCR. From that table come the V and J calls and clone size; the DNA was used to work out D and trimming. The sample has fewer than 150,000 clones, roughly four fifths seen once. Donors were ostensibly healthy at sampling, although undocumented immune exposures were probable. On this clone: Its specificity is unknown.

Whole-study results and caveats: Associated with cytomegalovirus, according to the listing, were approximately 160 TCR beta chains.

The clonotype comes from a man in his forties or fifties in good health and CMV-seropositive. Sample: PBMCs.

Here the CDR3 DNA reads TGCGCCAGCAGCCAGGGGGGACGTACGCAGTATTTT. It specifies CASSQGGRTQYF. The V gene is TRBV4-3, the J gene TRBJ2-3; tentatively, D is TRBD2 (6 bases). There are 12 residues in the CDR3. Germline CDR1 is LGHNA and CDR2 is YSLEER. V was trimmed by 3 bases and J by 8 bases, leaving 9 bases between them.